What follows are 13 T cell receptor beta chains derived from one specimen sequenced in a study of T-cell memory formation after mild COVID-19. TCRdb processed the 5' RACE reads anew with MiXCR; each CDR3 protein has one entry. The table records approximately 180,000 distinct CDR3 sequences, about a sixth of them present only once. The sample was PBMCs or a T cell subset sorted from them (not recorded which). Every receptor here comes from an adult woman who had mild COVID-19 (a few samples of this study predate the infection). Cell type and time point are not known.

This clonotype has ten or more counts. This chain connects TRBV29-1 to TRBJ2-3; tentative D call: TRBD1 (5 bases). The CDR3 has 14 residues. The germline CDR1 and CDR2 sequences are SQVTM and ANQGSEA. Trimming pared 6 bases from V and 4 bases from J, leaving 17 bases between. CDR3 bases: TGCAGCGTGGATGAGTCAGGGTGGGCAGATACGCAGTATTTT. Translation: CSVDESGWADTQYF.

This clonotype was detected a few times. CDR3 protein: CASSFSRTSGRADTQYF. Here the CDR3 DNA reads TGTGCCAGCAGTTTCTCCAGGACTAGCGGGAGGGCAGATACGCAGTATTTT. The chain joins TRBV27 to TRBJ2-3; 15 nucleotides line up with TRBD2. The CDR3 contains 17 residues. Trimming removed 3 bases from V and 4 bases from J; junction bases left unmatched: 5. The germline gives CDR1 MNHEY, CDR2 SMNVEV (reference sequence).

The chain joins TRBV7-3 to TRBJ2-5, with a tentative D call TRBD1 (6 bases). The CDR3 loop spans 13 amino acids. V lost 1 base and J lost 7, with 10 bases in between. Looked up from germline, CDR1 is SGHTA and CDR2 is FQGTGA. Here the CDR3 DNA reads TGTGCCAGCAGCTTAAACAGGGACGGGACCCAGTACTTC. This sequence encodes CASSLNRDGTQYF.

The rearrangement joins TRBV29-1 to TRBJ1-6; no clear D gene. The CDR3 consists of 16 residues. Germline values: CDR1 SQVTM, CDR2 ANQGSEA. V shed 0 bases and J shed 4 bases, with 13 bases lying between them. CDR3 in amino acids: CSVEDPQPLYNSPLHF. The CDR3 bases are TGCAGCGTTGAAGACCCTCAACCGCTTTATAATTCACCCCTCCACTTT. Drawing the rest from reference TRBV29-1 and TRBJ1-6, the complete variable domain is SAVISQKPSRDICQRGTSLTIQCQVDSQVTMMFWYRQQPGQSLTLIATANQGSEATYESGFVIDKFPISRPNLTFSTLTVSNMSPEDSSIYLCSVEDPQPLYNSPLHFGNGTRLTVT.

This clonotype came up a few times. The chain recombines TRBV12-3 or TRBV12-4 with TRBJ2-7; the match to TRBD2 covers 14 bases. The CDR3 consists of 15 residues. The trim removed 4 bases at V and 5 bases at J, leaving 4 bases unmatched. CDR3 coding DNA: TGTGCCAGCAGTTCACCGACTAGCGGGAGGGACGAGCAGTACTTC. Translated, it gives CASSSPTSGRDEQYF.

This chain joins TRBV2 and TRBJ2-7; TRBD2 aligns across 9 bases. The CDR3 covers 14 residues. V was clipped by 3 bases and J by 4 bases; unmatched bases: 4. The germline V gene has CDR1 SNHLY and CDR2 FYNNEI. The CDR3 loop is CASSEGTSFYEQYF. CDR3 in DNA: TGTGCCAGCAGTGAGGGGACTAGCTTTTACGAGCAGTACTTC.

This clonotype was observed a handful of times. This chain joins TRBV4-1 and TRBJ2-7; 12 positions match TRBD1. V lost 2 bases, J lost 8 bases, and 7 bases stayed unmatched. Germline values: CDR1 MGHRA, CDR2 YSYEKL. This CDR3 spans 15 amino acids. The chain's CDR3 is CASSQPGTGGRQQYF. DNA for the CDR3: TGCGCCAGCAGCCAACCAGGGACAGGGGGCAGGCAGCAGTACTTC.

The V call is TRBV24-1, the J call TRBJ2-1; 10 nucleotides line up with TRBD2. Trimming removed 3 bases from V and 0 bases from J; junction bases left unmatched: 1. The germline gives CDR1 KGHDR, CDR2 SFDVKD. This CDR3 has 16 residues. CDR3 in amino acids: CATSDRTSGSYNEQFF. In DNA, the CDR3 is TGTGCCACCAGTGATCGGACTAGCGGCTCCTACAATGAGCAGTTCTTC.

This clonotype has only a few counts. The chain carries TRBV3-1 and TRBJ2-3, with 10 bases that match TRBD2. Germline V gene lookup returns CDR1 LGHDT and CDR2 YNNKEL (reference sequence). Trimming took 5 bases from V and 1 from J; bases not matched to a gene: 3. The CDR3 covers 15 residues. The CDR3: CASSGLAGGTDTQYF. The CDR3, as DNA: TGTGCCAGCAGCGGGCTAGCGGGGGGCACAGATACGCAGTATTTT.

This clonotype was found a few times. The CDR3 sequence is CASSSRWDRGEKLFF. The CDR3 region has the DNA TGTGCCAGCAGCTCACGATGGGACAGGGGCGAAAAACTGTTTTTT. J is TRBJ1-4 and V is TRBV7-8; TRBD1 matches at 10 bases. This CDR3 spans 15 amino acids. In germline, CDR1 is SGHVS, CDR2 FQNEAQ. Trimming took 4 bases from V and 8 from J; bases not matched to a gene: 7.

This clonotype was seen repeatedly, ten times or more. V is TRBV5-5 and J is TRBJ1-5, with a weak D call TRBD1 (6 bases). V lost 1 base, J lost 12 bases, and 11 bases lay in between. The CDR3 loop spans 12 amino acids. The V gene's germline CDR1 is SGHKS and CDR2 YYEKEE (reference sequence). CDR3 nucleotide sequence: TGTGCCAGCAGCTTGCCCGGGGGGCTCCAGCATTTT. As protein: CASSLPGGLQHF.

The rearrangement joins TRBV6-6 to TRBJ1-2, with no clear D. V shed 0 bases and J shed 8 bases, with 7 bases lying between them. Germline CDR1 MNHNY, CDR2 SVGAGI (reference sequence). CDR3 length: 12 residues. DNA for the CDR3: TGTGCCAGCAGTTACTCGGAGGGCGGCTACACCTTC. Encoded protein: CASSYSEGGYTF.

The rearrangement uses TRBV12-3 or TRBV12-4 and TRBJ1-4; 12 positions match TRBD1. The CDR3 spans 13 residues. V lost 10 bases to trimming and J lost 7 bases; unmatched junction nucleotides: 4. In DNA, the CDR3 is TGTGCCACCTCGGGACAGGGGGCTGAAAAACTGTTTTTT. Translating gives CATSGQGAEKLFF.